This passage covers 23 T cell receptor beta chains from one sample sequenced in a study of blood T cell repertoires in COVID-19. Sequenced by immunoSEQ multiplex PCR; TCRdb stores in-frame clones only, minus some. The sample lists fewer than 350,000 clones, 88% occurring once. Sequenced: PBMCs or T cells enriched from blood (not recorded which). The receptors here all came from a woman aged 55-69 years in a cohort exposed to, infected with or recovered from COVID-19 (not recorded which).

J is TRBJ2-7 and V is TRBV5-8; perhaps TRBD1 as D (5 bases). The CDR3 length is 12 residues. CDR1 is SGHTS, CDR2 YDEGEE, per germline. The V gene lost 10 bases and the J gene lost 2 bases, with 13 bases spanning the gap. CDR3 in amino acids: CASVGLPYEQYF. The DNA for the CDR3 is TGTGCCTCTGTGGGGCTGCCCTACGAGCAGTACTTC.

The sample holds one count of this clone. The chain recombines TRBV6-5 with TRBJ2-5; perhaps TRBD1 as D (6 bases). The CDR3 is 14 residues long. Germline V gives CDR1 MNHEY, CDR2 SVGAGI. The V end lost 8 bases, the J end lost 2 bases, and 15 bases lay between the germline ends. CDR3 bases: TGTGCCAGCGACCGGGACACCCCTCAAGAGACCCAGTACTTC. Its translation is CASDRDTPQETQYF.

This chain uses TRBV28 with TRBJ2-1; TRBD2 might be the D (5 bases). The germline V and J ends were trimmed by 2 bases and 3 bases, with 11 bases remaining between them. The length of the CDR3 is 15 residues. In germline, CDR1 is MDHEN, CDR2 SYDVKM. In nucleotides, the CDR3 is TGTGCCAGCAGTTTACCAGCGGCAAACTACAATGAGCAGTTCTTC. This translates into CASSLPAANYNEQFF.

The V call is TRBV5-1, the J call TRBJ2-3; possible D gene TRBD1, 5 bases. The germline V and J ends were trimmed by 3 bases and 6 bases, with 11 bases remaining between them. The V gene's germline CDR1 is SGHRS and CDR2 YFSETQ. This CDR3 region has 13 residues. The CDR3 DNA sequence: TGCGCCAGCAGCTATGGGGCAGGGGATACGCAGTATTTT. It translates to CASSYGAGDTQYF.

The chain combines TRBV3-1 (or the pseudogene TRBV3-2) with TRBJ2-2, with a possible D match to TRBD1 (5 bases). The CDR3 loop spans 16 amino acids. V was trimmed by 1 base and J by 1 base, leaving 10 bases between them. Per germline, CDR1 LGHDT and CDR2 YNNKEL (reference sequence). CDR3 loop: CASSQAEQGNTGELFF. CDR3 DNA: TGTGCCAGCAGCCAAGCTGAGCAGGGGAACACCGGGGAGCTGTTTTTT.

This rearrangement joins TRBV7-6 to TRBJ2-1, with D uncertain. Trimming shortened V by 5 bases and J by 0 bases, and 20 bases separated the two germline ends. The length of the CDR3 is 18 residues. CDR1 and CDR2 (germline): SGHVS, FNYEAQ. The CDR3 DNA follows: TGTGCCAGCAGCCCATCCCGCGGTAGCCAAAGCTCCTACAATGAGCAGTTCTTC. This translates into CASSPSRGSQSSYNEQFF.

The chain recombines TRBV15 with TRBJ1-1; the match to TRBD1 covers 11 bases. The CDR3 has 14 amino acids. Germline loops: CDR1 LNHNV, CDR2 YYDKDF (reference sequence). After removal of 3 bases from V and 5 bases from J, the junction contained 2 bases not matched to a gene. CDR3 region: CATSRGQGGTEAFF. The CDR3, as DNA: TGTGCCACCAGCAGGGGACAGGGGGGAACTGAAGCTTTCTTT.

V gene TRBV6-5 combines with J gene TRBJ1-2; no clear D. CDR1 and CDR2 (germline): MNHEY, SVGAGI. Trimming stripped 6 bases from V and 1 base from J, with 12 bases between. This CDR3 region has 14 residues. The CDR3 DNA reads TGTGCCAGCAGCCCCACCCTAATTAACTATGGCTACACCTTC. It yields the protein CASSPTLINYGYTF.

The sample holds one count of this clone. DNA of the CDR3: TGTGCCAGCAGTATCCAGGGTTTCGAGGACACTGAAGCTTTCTTT. Translated, it gives CASSIQGFEDTEAFF. J is TRBJ1-1 and V is TRBV28; maybe TRBD1 (5 bases). Germline values: CDR1 MDHEN, CDR2 SYDVKM. This CDR3 comprises 15 residues. Trimming pared 5 bases from V and 3 bases from J, leaving 16 bases between.

The DNA of the CDR3 is TGCGCCAGCAGCGCGCGGACTAGCGGAAGAGAGACCCAGTACTTC. Translated: CASSARTSGRETQYF. The V call is TRBV5-1, the J call TRBJ2-5; 10 bases match TRBD2. From germline, CDR1 is SGHRS and CDR2 YFSETQ. The CDR3 extends over 15 amino acids. J was trimmed by 4 bases and V by 4 bases; bases with no gene match: 7.

The CDR3 reads CATVSGRHEQFF. In DNA, the CDR3 is TGTGCCACAGTTAGCGGGAGGCATGAGCAGTTCTTC. This chain uses TRBV24-1 with TRBJ2-1; TRBD2 matches 10 bases. The V and J ends lost 10 bases and 8 bases, in that order; junction bases with no gene match: 4. Per germline, CDR1 KGHDR and CDR2 SFDVKD. The CDR3 sequence is 12 residues long.

This clone was seen once. The chain is built from TRBV9 and TRBJ1-3; a weak D match, TRBD1 (5 bases). Trimming stripped 3 bases from V and 0 bases from J, with 10 bases between. CDR3 length: 15 amino acids. CDR1 and CDR2 from the germline V gene are SGDLS and YYNGEE. CDR3 bases: TGTGCCAGCAGCGCCGGGACTCTCTCTGGAAACACCATATATTTT. Amino acids: CASSAGTLSGNTIYF.

The V and J genes are TRBV7-8 and TRBJ1-1; possible D gene TRBD1, 5 bases. The germline V gene has CDR1 SGHVS and CDR2 FQNEAQ. Between the trimmed V and J ends, which lost 1 base and 1 base, there was a span of 7 bases. CDR3 length equals 14 residues. The CDR3 reads CASSLEGPNTEAFF. The CDR3, as DNA: TGTGCCAGCAGCTTAGAGGGGCCGAACACTGAAGCTTTCTTT.

The chain carries TRBV5-1 and TRBJ1-4; D is unclear. Germline V lookup: CDR1 SGHRS, CDR2 YFSETQ. The CDR3 extends over 14 amino acids. V shed 5 bases and J shed 5 bases, with 13 bases lying between them. The DNA for the CDR3 is TGCGCCAGCAGTCTTCAAGTAAGCAATGAAAAACTGTTTTTT. Its protein is CASSLQVSNEKLFF.

This chain connects TRBV7-2 to TRBJ2-1; TRBD2 might be the D (7 bases). V gave up 7 bases and J gave up 9 bases, with 19 bases separating them. CDR1 is SGHTA, CDR2 FQGNSA, per germline. The CDR3 covers 14 residues. The CDR3 region is CASTLGGAYGEQFF. CDR3 nucleotide sequence: TGTGCCAGCACCCTGGGGGGGGCGTACGGTGAGCAGTTCTTC.

J is TRBJ2-1 and V is TRBV4-3; 13 nucleotides line up with TRBD2. The J segment lost 1 base and the V segment lost 4 bases, leaving 10 bases of the junction unmatched. The CDR3 covers 19 residues. The germline V gene has CDR1 LGHNA and CDR2 YSLEER. CDR3 DNA: TGCGCCAGCAGCCCCGGTGGGACTAGCGGGATAGGGTCCTACAATGAGCAGTTCTTC. It codes for CASSPGGTSGIGSYNEQFF.

The V and J genes are TRBV27 and TRBJ2-1; no firm D call. Germline V gives CDR1 MNHEY, CDR2 SMNVEV (reference sequence). This CDR3 contains 17 residues. V was trimmed by 5 bases and J by 0 bases, leaving 17 bases between them. CDR3 region: CASSPLSPLSSYNEQFF. Here the CDR3 DNA reads TGTGCCAGCAGTCCCTTAAGCCCTCTAAGCTCCTACAATGAGCAGTTCTTC.

J is TRBJ1-1 and V is TRBV12-3 or TRBV12-4; D remains ambiguous. The V end lost 5 bases, the J end lost 1 base, and 8 bases lay between the germline ends. The CDR3 runs 13 residues. The CDR3: CASSASKNTEAFF. DNA of the CDR3: TGTGCCAGCAGTGCGTCTAAGAACACTGAAGCTTTCTTT.

V usage is TRBV6-1 and J usage is TRBJ2-2, with 9 bases aligning to TRBD1. This CDR3 region has 15 residues. Germline V gene data show CDR1 as MNHNS and CDR2 as SASEGT. V gave up 3 bases and J gave up 6 bases; unmatched junction bases: 5. The CDR3 loop is CASSDGQGRSGELFF. The CDR3, as DNA: TGTGCCAGCAGTGACGGACAGGGGAGGTCCGGGGAGCTGTTTTTT.

The CDR3 loop reads CASSAQGTGWRHEQYF. CDR3 nucleotides: TGTGCCAGCAGTGCCCAGGGGACAGGCTGGAGGCACGAGCAGTACTTC. The chain couples TRBV28 to TRBJ2-7; TRBD1 agrees at 8 bases. Trimming at V came to 5 bases and at J to 5 bases, leaving 14 bases not matched to a gene. CDR1 is MDHEN and CDR2 is SYDVKM in the germline V gene. The CDR3 covers 16 residues.

The rearrangement links TRBV9 to TRBJ2-7, with 7 nucleotides matching TRBD2. The CDR3 is 15 amino acids. Per the germline V gene, CDR1 is SGDLS and CDR2 is YYNGEE. V trimming: 3 bases; J trimming: 2 bases; junction bases outside the gene matches: 8. The CDR3 sequence is CASSGGLGWAYEQYF. Written as DNA, the CDR3 is TGTGCCAGCAGCGGCGGACTAGGTTGGGCCTACGAGCAGTACTTC.

This clone was observed a few times. The gene calls are TRBV7-8 and TRBJ2-1; possible D gene TRBD2, 5 bases. V shed 1 base and J shed 9 bases, with 16 bases lying between them. The CDR3 runs to 15 residues. Germline V lookup: CDR1 SGHVS, CDR2 FQNEAQ. The CDR3 here is CASSLEAGPTREQFF. CDR3 sequence (DNA): TGTGCCAGCAGCTTAGAGGCGGGCCCGACCCGTGAGCAGTTCTTC. Drawing the rest from reference TRBV7-8 and TRBJ2-1, the complete variable domain is GAGVSQSPRYKVAKRGQDVALRCDPISGHVSLFWYQQALGQGPEFLTYFQNEAQLDKSGLPSDRFFAERPEGSVSTLKIQRTQQEDSAVYLCASSLEAGPTREQFFGPGTRLTVL.

The rearrangement joins TRBV28 to TRBJ1-2; no clear D. V lost 3 bases and J lost 4, with 21 bases in between. The CDR3 has 17 residues. Germline-derived CDR1 and CDR2 are MDHEN and SYDVKM. The CDR3 sequence: CASSLGRSPGRSYGYTF. As DNA, the CDR3 is TGTGCCAGCAGTTTGGGGAGGAGTCCCGGCCGAAGCTATGGCTACACCTTC.